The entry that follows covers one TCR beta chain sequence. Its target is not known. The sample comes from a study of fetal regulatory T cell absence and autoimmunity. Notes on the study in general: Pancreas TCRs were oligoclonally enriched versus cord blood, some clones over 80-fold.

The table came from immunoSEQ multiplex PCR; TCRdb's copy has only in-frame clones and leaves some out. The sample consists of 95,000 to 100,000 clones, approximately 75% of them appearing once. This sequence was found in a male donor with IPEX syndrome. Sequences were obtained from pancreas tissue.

In DNA, the CDR3 is TGTGCCAGCAGCTTATTCCATTTCTCACGGGATGAAAAACTGTTTTTT. This gives the protein CASSLFHFSRDEKLFF. This chain uses TRBV7-9 with TRBJ1-4; D is unresolved. V was trimmed by 2 bases and J by 6 bases, leaving 16 bases between them. The germline gives CDR1 SEHNR, CDR2 FQNEAQ (reference sequence). The CDR3 covers 16 residues.